This is a list of T cell receptor beta chains from one sample in a study of cytomegalovirus exposure and HLA in healthy donors. The method was immunoSEQ multiplex PCR; TCRdb's version includes in-frame clones alone and lacks a portion of them. The sample holds 180,000 or so clones; roughly 78% are singletons and the top ten take around 1.9%. Sequenced: PBMCs. The receptors were sampled from a woman aged 30 to 39 in good health and CMV-seronegative. CDR3s include the opening cysteine and the closing phenylalanine or tryptophan. Fields, in order: D gene, CDR3 length, V gene, J gene, clone size, CDR3 protein, CDR3 DNA. D genes are given only for firm matches. Not all rows give a size; the values are once, few, many and, for expanded clones, a class.

TRBD2,15,TRBV15,TRBJ2-3,.,CATSRGSGDTDTQYF,TGTGCCACCAGCAGAGGTAGCGGGGACACAGATACGCAGTATTTT
.,16,TRBV6-5,TRBJ1-2,.,CASSYLSPGGNYGYTF,TGTGCCAGCAGTTATTTGAGTCCGGGGGGAAACTATGGCTACACCTTC
.,12,TRBV7-9,TRBJ2-7,.,CASSVQGYEQYF,TGTGCCAGCAGCGTACAGGGCTACGAGCAGTACTTC
.,14,TRBV7-2,TRBJ2-5,.,CASSLVGRAKTQYF,TGTGCCAGCAGCTTAGTGGGCAGGGCAAAGACCCAGTACTTC
TRBD1,12,TRBV19,TRBJ2-7,once,CARDRCLYEQYF,TGTGCCAGGGACAGGTGCCTCTACGAGCAGTACTTC
.,16,TRBV7-2,TRBJ1-3,.,CASSLILLSSGNTIYF,TGTGCCAGCAGCTTAATTCTTTTGAGCTCTGGAAACACCATATATTTT
TRBD1,13,TRBV5-1,TRBJ1-2,.,CASSLGQGDGYTF,TGCGCCAGCAGCTTGGGACAGGGAGATGGCTACACCTTC
TRBD1,17,TRBV19,TRBJ1-1,.,CASSIRGQGTTNTEAFF,TGTGCCAGTAGTATTAGGGGACAGGGGACGACGAACACTGAAGCTTTCTTT
.,12,TRBV10-2,TRBJ2-7,.,CASSRDSYEQYF,TGCGCCAGCAGCCGGGACTCCTACGAGCAGTACTTC
TRBD1,17,TRBV5-1,TRBJ2-2,once,CASSLPMDRGNTGELFF,TGCGCCAGCAGCTTACCTATGGACAGGGGGAACACCGGGGAGCTGTTTTTT
.,13,TRBV6-6,TRBJ1-2,.,CASRWGREDGYTF,TGTGCCAGCAGGTGGGGCAGGGAGGACGGCTACACCTTC
TRBD1,16,TRBV6-5,TRBJ1-3,once,CASSYSTRGNGNTIYF,TGTGCCAGCAGTTACTCGACCAGGGGGAATGGAAACACCATATATTTT
TRBD1,15,TRBV6-1,TRBJ1-4,.,CASSGRTGLNEKLFF,TGTGCCAGCAGTGGCCGGACAGGACTGAATGAAAAACTGTTTTTT
TRBD2,15,TRBV13,TRBJ2-4,.,CASSSSTGGADIQYF,TGTGCCAGCAGCTCGTCTACGGGGGGGGCGGACATTCAGTACTTC